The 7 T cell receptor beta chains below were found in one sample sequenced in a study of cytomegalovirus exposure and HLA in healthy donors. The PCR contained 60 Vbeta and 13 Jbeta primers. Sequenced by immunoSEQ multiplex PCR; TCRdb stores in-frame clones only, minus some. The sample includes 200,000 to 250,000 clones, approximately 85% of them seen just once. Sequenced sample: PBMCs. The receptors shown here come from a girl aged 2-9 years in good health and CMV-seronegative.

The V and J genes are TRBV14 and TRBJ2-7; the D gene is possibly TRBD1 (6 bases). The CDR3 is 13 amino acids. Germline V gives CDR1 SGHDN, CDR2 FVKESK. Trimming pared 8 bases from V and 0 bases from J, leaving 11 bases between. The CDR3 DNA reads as TGTGCCAGCCATCCACAGGGCTCCTACGAGCAGTACTTC. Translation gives CASHPQGSYEQYF. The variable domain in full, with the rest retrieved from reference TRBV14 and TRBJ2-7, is EAGVTQFPSHSVIEKGQTVTLRCDPISGHDNLYWYRRVMGKEIKFLLHFVKESKQDESGMPNNRFLAERTGGTYSTLKVQPAELEDSGVYFCASHPQGSYEQYFGPGTRLTVT.

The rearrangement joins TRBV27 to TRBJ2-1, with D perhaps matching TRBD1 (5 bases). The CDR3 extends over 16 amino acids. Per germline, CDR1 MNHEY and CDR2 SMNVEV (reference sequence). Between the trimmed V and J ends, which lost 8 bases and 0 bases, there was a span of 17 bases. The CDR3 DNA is TGTGCCAGCGGGGCTGGGGTTTCTAGCTCCTACAATGAGCAGTTCTTC. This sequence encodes CASGAGVSSSYNEQFF.

Written as DNA, the CDR3 is TGCGCCAGCAGTACCGAAGCCCCGAGTTACGAGCAGTACTTC. This gives the protein CASSTEAPSYEQYF. The J gene is TRBJ2-7, the V gene TRBV10-1; D is unresolved. From germline, CDR1 is WNHNN and CDR2 SYGVQD (reference sequence). CDR3 length equals 14 residues. With 5 bases removed from V and 4 bases from J, the gap between germline ends came to 15 bases.

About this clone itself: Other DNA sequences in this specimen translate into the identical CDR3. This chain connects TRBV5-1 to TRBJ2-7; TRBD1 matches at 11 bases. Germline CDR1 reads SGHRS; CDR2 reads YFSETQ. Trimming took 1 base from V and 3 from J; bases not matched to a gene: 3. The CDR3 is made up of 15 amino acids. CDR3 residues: CASSLSGQGVYEQYF. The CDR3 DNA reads TGCGCCAGCAGCTTGTCGGGACAGGGGGTCTACGAGCAGTACTTC. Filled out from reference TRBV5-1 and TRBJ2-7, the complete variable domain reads KAGVTQTPRYLIKTRGQQVTLSCSPISGHRSVSWYQQTPGQGLQFLFEYFSETQRNKGNFPGRFSGRQFSNSRSEMNVSTLELGDSALYLCASSLSGQGVYEQYFGPGTRLTVT.

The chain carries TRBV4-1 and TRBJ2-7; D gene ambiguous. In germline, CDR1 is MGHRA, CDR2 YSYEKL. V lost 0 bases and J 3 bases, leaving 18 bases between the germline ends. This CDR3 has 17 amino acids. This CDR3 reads CASSQDRGVRRVYEQYF. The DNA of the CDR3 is TGCGCCAGCAGCCAAGATCGTGGCGTAAGGAGAGTCTACGAGCAGTACTTC.

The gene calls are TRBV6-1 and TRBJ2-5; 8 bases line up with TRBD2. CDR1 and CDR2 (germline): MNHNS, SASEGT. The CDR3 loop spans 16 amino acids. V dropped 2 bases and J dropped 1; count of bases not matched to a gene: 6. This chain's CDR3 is CASSEMASGFQETQYF. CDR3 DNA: TGTGCCAGCAGTGAAATGGCTAGCGGGTTCCAAGAGACCCAGTACTTC.

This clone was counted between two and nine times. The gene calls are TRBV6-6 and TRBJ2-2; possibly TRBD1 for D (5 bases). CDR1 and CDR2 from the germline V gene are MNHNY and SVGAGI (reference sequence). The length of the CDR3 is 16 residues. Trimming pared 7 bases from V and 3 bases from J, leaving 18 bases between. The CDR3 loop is CASILGWGQDTGELFF. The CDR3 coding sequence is TGTGCCAGCATACTTGGTTGGGGCCAGGACACCGGGGAGCTGTTTTTT.